This T cell receptor (beta chain) was captured by sequencing in a study of cytomegalovirus exposure and HLA in healthy donors. Study results and limitations: The study carried out a later analysis of TCR beta sequences. It associated 15,000 to 20,000 of them with specific HLA alleles at a false discovery rate of 0.05.

Nobody recorded the CMV serostatus of this donor. Germline V gene lookup returns CDR1 SGHRS and CDR2 YFSETQ. The length of the CDR3 is 14 residues. Germline trimming cut 3 bases from V and 5 bases from J; bases unmatched to any gene: 4. In the case of this clone: Antigen: not known.

With 60 Vbeta and 13 Jbeta primers, the PCR was carried out. Libraries were prepared by immunoSEQ multiplex PCR; TCRdb keeps only in-frame clonotypes and omits some of them. The sample consists of 150,000 to 200,000 clones, around 80% of them appearing once. Sequencing was carried out using PBMCs. The sequence derives from a human donor in good health. This sequence joins TRBV5-1 and TRBJ2-1; TRBD2 agrees at 8 bases. CDR3 nucleotide sequence: TGCGCCAGCAGCTGGGCGGGGGGACACAATGAGCAGTTCTTC. Residues: CASSWAGGHNEQFF.